The next 9 T cell receptor beta chains were all read from a single sample in a study of molecular identifiers for immune sequencing clone quantification. TCRdb reprocessed the PCR reads via MiXCR and lists one record per CDR3 protein. The table lists about 630,000 distinct CDR3 sequences, roughly 23% of them singletons. The sample comprised naive CD8+ T cells from blood, with Jurkat cell RNA spiked in. Subset defined: FACS-sorted CD8+CD4-CCR7+CD45RA+ naive T cells. These receptors were collected from a human donor in good health. Some libraries in this study had Jurkat cell RNA spiked in.

The rearrangement joins TRBV28 to TRBJ1-4; D unclear. The V and J ends lost 3 bases and 0 bases respectively, with 8 bases between them. The CDR3 is 15 amino acids. Germline CDR1 and CDR2: MDHEN and SYDVKM. The CDR3 DNA reads as TGTGCCAGCAGTTTTTTGTTCGCAACTAATGAAAAACTGTTTTTT. Encoded protein: CASSFLFATNEKLFF.

The table lists this clonotype with a few counts. The rearrangement uses TRBV18 and TRBJ1-5; D might be TRBD1 (6 bases). Looked up from germline, CDR1 is KGHSH and CDR2 is LQKENI. The CDR3 covers 16 residues. V lost 2 bases and J lost 0, with 11 bases in between. The CDR3 protein is CASSPSGGSSNQPQHF. CDR3 coding DNA: TGTGCCAGCTCACCATCGGGGGGCAGTAGCAATCAGCCCCAGCATTTT.

The table lists this clonotype with many counts. The chain couples TRBV28 to TRBJ1-1; perhaps TRBD1 as D (6 bases). V was clipped by 3 bases and J by 6 bases, with 14 bases between them. The germline V gene encodes CDR1 MDHEN and CDR2 SYDVKM. The CDR3 is made up of 14 amino acids. CDR3 sequence: CASSFWGKGAEAFF. In DNA, the CDR3 is TGTGCCAGCAGTTTTTGGGGAAAGGGGGCTGAAGCTTTCTTT.

J is TRBJ2-1 and V is TRBV6-2 or TRBV6-3; 7 bases are a match to TRBD2. This CDR3 is built from 15 residues. The junction had 6 bases not matched to a gene; V was cut back by 4 bases and J by 3 bases. Germline V CDR1 and CDR2: MNHEY, SVGEGT. The CDR3: CASSWRGGDYNEQFF. CDR3 bases: TGTGCCAGCAGTTGGAGGGGAGGGGACTACAATGAGCAGTTCTTC.

This clonotype was recorded many times. The rearrangement uses TRBV7-9 and TRBJ2-7, with 9 bases that match TRBD1. The CDR3 has 16 amino acids. In germline, CDR1 is SEHNR, CDR2 FQNEAQ (reference sequence). J gave up 3 bases and V 2 bases, and 8 bases lay outside the gene matches. The CDR3 DNA follows: TGTGCCAGCAGCTTATCTCCGACAGGGGGAAGCTACGAGCAGTACTTC. Residues: CASSLSPTGGSYEQYF.

This clonotype was detected many times. The gene calls are TRBV12-3 or TRBV12-4 and TRBJ2-5; possible D gene TRBD2, 5 bases. Trimming removed 5 bases at V and 1 base at J, with 8 bases between. The CDR3 has 13 residues. The CDR3 DNA sequence: TGTGCCAGCAGTCCTAGCCGCCAAGAGACCCAGTACTTC. Protein product: CASSPSRQETQYF.

CDR3 loop: CASSQSSLVHGYTF. The CDR3 coding sequence is TGTGCCAGCAGCCAGTCATCGTTAGTTCATGGCTACACCTTC. The chain uses TRBV5-6 and TRBJ1-2; D is uncertain. V lost 4 bases and J lost 6, with 16 bases in between. The length of the CDR3 is 14 residues. Germline-derived CDR1 and CDR2 are SGHDT and YYEEEE.

Worth noting for this clonotype: A clone one base away is much larger, so this may be a read error. The rearrangement links TRBV28 to TRBJ1-4; D is uncertain. The CDR3 length is 15 residues. Germline-derived CDR1 and CDR2 are MDHEN and SYDVKM. The CDR3 sequence: CVSSLLTTTNEKLFF. CDR3 bases: TGTGTCAGCAGTTTATTGACCACCACTAATGAAAAACTGTTTTTT.

The count of this clonotype is one. The rearrangement links TRBV29-1 to TRBJ1-2; unclear D gene. This CDR3 is 10 amino acids long. Germline-derived CDR1 and CDR2 are SQVTM and ANQGSEA. Trimming removed 5 bases at V and 7 bases at J, with 8 bases between. CDR3 nucleotides: TGCAGCGTTTTGGGGTTTGGCTACACCTTC. Translated: CSVLGFGYTF.